These 8 T cell receptor beta chains were all obtained from the same sample, sequenced in a study of tumor T cells in aggressive B-cell lymphoma. The data were produced by immunoSEQ multiplex PCR, yet TCRdb's version contains in-frame clones alone and is incomplete. The repertoire has roughly 3,200 clones, 55% to 75% of them found once; the top ten carry 9.3%. The sequencing input was tumor tissue. The receptors were gathered from an adult with diffuse large B cell lymphoma.

The CDR3, as DNA: TGTGCCAGCAGCTTAGGGACTAGCGGGAGTTCAGAGACCCAGTACTTC. Translated, it gives CASSLGTSGSSETQYF. The chain employs TRBV11-2 and TRBJ2-5; TRBD2 aligns across 13 bases. J was trimmed by 4 bases and V by 1 base; bases with no gene match: 3. The CDR3 contains 16 residues. Germline CDR1 and CDR2: SGHAT and FQNNGV.

CDR3 amino acids: CASSVRVEQYF. The CDR3 DNA reads as TGTGCCAGCAGTGTCAGGGTTGAGCAGTACTTC. The V and J genes are TRBV28 and TRBJ2-7; perhaps TRBD1 as D (5 bases). Per germline, CDR1 MDHEN and CDR2 SYDVKM. The V end lost 5 bases, the J end lost 7 bases, and 9 bases lay between the germline ends. This CDR3 spans 11 amino acids.

This clone showed up just once. The CDR3 nucleotides are TGTGCCAGCAGCTCTTTCAGGGACGGAGGGGATAACTATGGCTACACCTTC. Translating gives CASSSFRDGGDNYGYTF. V is TRBV5-4 and J is TRBJ1-2; D possibly corresponds to TRBD1 (5 bases). The V end lost 3 bases, the J end lost 1 base, and 19 bases lay between the germline ends. The CDR3 runs 17 residues. CDR1 SGHNT and CDR2 YYREEE come from the germline V gene (reference sequence).

The chain uses TRBV20-1 and TRBJ1-5; D unclear. Germline CDR1 reads DFQATT; CDR2 reads SNEGSKA (reference sequence). Trimming cost V 7 bases and J 6 bases, with 10 bases left between them. The CDR3 contains 11 residues. CDR3 coding DNA: TGCAGTGTGGGGAGAGCTCAGCCCCAGCATTTT. The encoded protein is CSVGRAQPQHF.

The rearrangement joins TRBV6-4 to TRBJ1-5; weak D call: TRBD1 (5 bases). V shed 3 bases and J shed 5 bases, with 14 bases lying between them. The CDR3 covers 15 residues. The germline gives CDR1 MRHNA, CDR2 SNTAGT. The CDR3 sequence is CASSETGEGDQPQHF. In DNA, the CDR3 is TGTGCCAGCAGTGAAACGGGGGAGGGCGATCAGCCCCAGCATTTT.

The chain recombines TRBV18 with TRBJ1-2, with 7 bases fitting TRBD1. V gave up 5 bases and J gave up 4 bases; unmatched junction bases: 4. CDR3 length equals 13 residues. CDR1 is KGHSH and CDR2 is LQKENI in the germline V gene. The CDR3, as DNA: TGTGCCAGCTCAGTCAGGACAGGCTATGGCTACACCTTC. Translation: CASSVRTGYGYTF.

The rearrangement uses TRBV11-3 and TRBJ2-7; D call uncertain. V lost 0 bases, J lost 7 bases, and 7 bases lay in between. The CDR3 is 12 amino acids. Germline CDR1 and CDR2: SGHNT and YENEEA. Here the CDR3 reads CASSLDKREQYF. Written as DNA, the CDR3 is TGTGCCAGCAGCTTAGATAAGAGGGAGCAGTACTTC.

For this clone: This likely traces to a read error, being one base from a far larger clone. The CDR3 sequence is CANSAGQGGKEKLFF. In DNA, the CDR3 is TGTGCCAACAGCGCGGGACAGGGCGGAAAGGAAAAACTGTTTTTT. The genes are TRBV9 and TRBJ1-4; TRBD1 agrees at 9 bases. There are 15 residues in the CDR3. The germline gives CDR1 SGDLS, CDR2 YYNGEE.